These T cell receptor beta chains were read from a single sample in a study of OX40 agonist ivuxolimab in advanced cancers. Here immunoSEQ multiplex PCR was the method, and the copy in TCRdb shows in-frame clones only, minus some. The sample yields tens of thousands of clones, around 84% seen once. The input for sequencing was CD4+ or CD8+ T cells sorted from blood, taken in a trial of the OX40 agonist ivuxolimab. The receptors shown here come from an adult with an advanced solid tumor such as melanoma, head and neck, liver or kidney cancer. CDR3s include the opening cysteine and the closing phenylalanine or tryptophan. Fields, in order: J gene, D gene, clone size, V gene, CDR3 protein, CDR3 DNA. The D gene is left open where the match is weak. Size values are once, few and many counts, or a class for expanded clones, and some rows have none.

>TRBJ2-3|TRBD1|few|TRBV7-7
CASSPGQGTDTQYF
TGTGCCAGCTCCCCGGGACAGGGCACAGATACGCAGTATTTT
>TRBJ2-7|-|-|TRBV27
CASSLYGSSYEQYF
TGTGCCAGCAGTTTATACGGCAGCTCCTACGAGCAGTACTTC
>TRBJ1-1|-|-|TRBV7-2
CASRLGWGATEAFF
TGTGCCAGCAGACTAGGGTGGGGGGCCACTGAAGCTTTCTTT
>TRBJ2-5|-|-|TRBV25-1
CASSDTGIETQYF
TGTGCCAGCAGTGATACGGGGATAGAGACCCAGTACTTC
>TRBJ1-6|TRBD1|-|TRBV7-2
CASSYRDRGSSPLHF
TGTGCCAGCAGCTACCGGGACAGGGGAAGTTCACCCCTCCACTTT
>TRBJ1-1|-|-|TRBV7-9
CASSYRDQNTEAFF
TGTGCCAGCAGCTACCGGGACCAGAACACTGAAGCTTTCTTT
>TRBJ1-6|TRBD1|-|TRBV27
CASSSLLLGGSLSPLHF
TGTGCCAGCAGTTCCCTTCTCCTAGGGGGCTCCCTTTCACCCCTCCACTTT
>TRBJ1-2|TRBD1|-|TRBV4-3
CASSQPGQGHGYTF
TGCGCCAGCAGCCAGCCGGGACAGGGGCATGGCTACACCTTC
>TRBJ2-2|-|-|TRBV2
CASMGGPTNTGELFF
TGTGCCAGCATGGGGGGGCCTACGAACACCGGGGAGCTGTTTTTT
>TRBJ1-2|-|-|TRBV7-3
CASSLTKGGYGYTF
TGTGCCAGCAGCTTAACTAAGGGGGGCTATGGCTACACCTTC
>TRBJ2-5|-|-|TRBV18
CASSLEETQYF
TGTGCCAGCTCACTAGAAGAGACCCAGTACTTC
>TRBJ1-2|TRBD1|-|TRBV7-9
CASSFPGSDRVGYTF
TGTGCCAGCAGCTTCCCGGGGTCCGACAGGGTGGGATACACCTTC
>TRBJ1-4|-|-|TRBV25-1
CASTGGGEKLFF
TGTGCCAGCACTGGGGGCGGTGAAAAACTGTTTTTT
>TRBJ1-2|-|-|TRBV27
CASKGGTVNYGYTF
TGTGCCAGCAAGGGCGGGACGGTTAACTATGGCTACACCTTC
>TRBJ2-7|-|-|TRBV9
CASSPPPYGQGVDEQYF
TGTGCCAGCAGCCCGCCCCCCTATGGGCAGGGTGTGGACGAGCAGTACTTC
>TRBJ2-5|TRBD1|-|TRBV9
CASSPRTGGGETQYF
TGTGCCAGCAGCCCACGAACAGGGGGTGGGGAGACCCAGTACTTC
>TRBJ2-6|-|-|TRBV7-6
CASSLTLGPPGANVLTF
TGTGCCAGCAGCTTAACGTTAGGCCCGCCTGGGGCCAACGTCCTGACTTTC
>TRBJ2-7|-|-|TRBV6-5
CASSEGGREQYF
TGTGCCAGCAGTGAGGGGGGCCGCGAGCAGTACTTC
>TRBJ2-1|TRBD2|-|TRBV7-3
CASSLRLAGHNEQFF
TGTGCCAGCAGCTTACGTCTAGCGGGGCACAATGAGCAGTTCTTC
>TRBJ2-2|-|-|TRBV18
CASSPIRQVAGELFF
TGTGCCAGCTCACCGATCCGGCAGGTGGCCGGGGAGCTGTTTTTT
>TRBJ2-7|TRBD1|-|TRBV5-6
CASSLRTGTGNEQYF
TGTGCCAGCAGCTTGAGGACAGGGACAGGGAACGAGCAGTACTTC
>TRBJ1-2|-|-|TRBV27
CASSPSGGAGYTF
TGTGCCAGCAGCCCCTCGGGGGGGGCGGGCTACACCTTC
>TRBJ1-1|-|-|TRBV12-2
CASRLSNRVGTEAFF
TGTGCAAGTCGCTTATCAAACAGGGTTGGGACTGAAGCTTTCTTT
>TRBJ2-5|-|few|TRBV11-3
CASSLDLGETQYF
TGTGCCAGCAGCTTAGATCTGGGGGAGACCCAGTACTTC
>TRBJ2-7|TRBD2|-|TRBV10-3
CAISPATSGYYEQYF
TGTGCCATCAGTCCCGCGACTAGCGGATACTACGAGCAGTACTTC
>TRBJ2-1|TRBD2|-|TRBV7-9
CASSLAGTSGYNEQFF
TGTGCCAGCAGCTTAGCTGGGACTAGCGGCTACAATGAGCAGTTCTTC
>TRBJ1-1|-|-|TRBV4-3
CASSQDSGFSTEAFF
TGCGCCAGCAGCCAAGATTCAGGGTTTAGCACTGAAGCTTTCTTT
>TRBJ1-2|-|-|TRBV5-6
CASSWSGKGGYTF
TGTGCCAGCAGCTGGTCAGGGAAAGGTGGTTACACCTTC
>TRBJ1-1|TRBD1|-|TRBV25-1
CASSKTGARGLAFF
TGTGCCAGCAGCAAAACAGGGGCGCGAGGTTTGGCTTTCTTT
>TRBJ1-2|-|-|TRBV12-5
CASGLGEQGNYGYTF
TGTGCTAGTGGTTTGGGCGAACAGGGTAACTATGGCTACACCTTC
>TRBJ2-2|-|-|TRBV12-5
CASGLVPATGELFF
TGTGCTAGTGGTTTGGTACCTGCTACCGGGGAGCTGTTTTTT
>TRBJ1-3|-|-|TRBV9
CASSVTGASSGNTIYF
TGTGCCAGCAGCGTTACAGGAGCCTCGTCTGGAAACACCATATATTTT
>TRBJ1-4|-|-|TRBV19
CASSQGRGATNEKLFF
TGTGCCAGTAGCCAGGGTCGGGGAGCAACTAATGAAAAACTGTTTTTT
>TRBJ2-5|TRBD2|-|TRBV7-2
CASSQGLAPETQYF
TGTGCCAGCAGCCAGGGACTAGCCCCCGAGACCCAGTACTTC
>TRBJ2-1|-|-|TRBV10-3
CAISAASPVDNEQFF
TGTGCCATCAGTGCAGCTAGTCCTGTTGACAATGAGCAGTTCTTC
>TRBJ2-7|-|-|TRBV18
CASSPPSQGSYEQYF
TGTGCCAGCTCACCACCTAGCCAAGGGTCCTACGAGCAGTACTTC
>TRBJ1-3|TRBD1|-|TRBV19
CASSWTGDGNTIYF
TGTGCCAGTAGCTGGACAGGGGATGGAAACACCATATATTTT
>TRBJ1-6|-|-|TRBV9
CASSVGGITSPLHF
TGTGCCAGCAGCGTAGGGGGGATAACTTCACCCCTCCACTTT
>TRBJ2-5|-|-|TRBV7-7
CASSLAAERRETQYF
TGTGCCAGCAGCTTAGCGGCCGAAAGGCGAGAGACCCAGTACTTC
>TRBJ1-2|TRBD1|-|TRBV6-1
CASSEAGTGAYGYTF
TGTGCCAGCAGTGAAGCGGGGACAGGCGCCTATGGCTACACCTTC